The next 32 T cell receptor beta chains were all read from a single sample in a study of response to subunit inactivated influenza vaccine. TCRdb reprocessed the RT-PCR reads via MiXCR and lists one record per CDR3 protein. The data contain about 830,000 distinct CDR3 sequences, around 18% of them singletons. This material consisted of PBMCs from blood, taken 5 to 6 days after vaccination. These receptor sequences come from a man aged 45-65 years who received an inactivated influenza vaccine.

This clonotype was recorded at least ten times. CDR3 residues: CASVSPGNTIYF. CDR3 in DNA: TGTGCCAGCGTGAGTCCTGGAAACACCATATATTTT. The chain couples TRBV6-5 to TRBJ1-3; the D is unclear. V was shortened by 8 bases and J by 2 bases, with 7 bases between the two germline ends. Per the germline V gene, CDR1 is MNHEY and CDR2 is SVGAGI. CDR3 length: 12 amino acids.

The J gene is TRBJ2-1, the V gene TRBV15; possible D gene TRBD2, 6 bases. The CDR3 loop spans 15 amino acids. Germline V gene lookup returns CDR1 LNHNV and CDR2 YYDKDF (reference sequence). V lost 6 bases and J lost 5, with 17 bases in between. CDR3 in amino acids: CATSSPSVYHNEQFF. CDR3 nucleotides: TGTGCCACCAGTTCCCCTAGCGTTTATCACAATGAGCAGTTCTTC. Using reference TRBV15 and TRBJ2-1 for the parts outside the CDR3, the full variable domain is DAMVIQNPRYQVTQFGKPVTLSCSQTLNHNVMYWYQQKSSQAPKLLFHYYDKDFNNEADTPDNFQSRRPNTSFCFLDIRSPGLGDTAMYLCATSSPSVYHNEQFFGPGTRLTVL.

This clonotype was observed a handful of times. J is TRBJ2-7 and V is TRBV12-3 or TRBV12-4; TRBD1 agrees at 9 bases. Trimming at V came to 0 bases and at J to 6 bases, leaving 6 bases not matched to a gene. This CDR3 is built from 15 residues. The CDR3 coding sequence is TGTGCCAGCAGTTTAGCCGGGACAGGGTCTCTCGAGCAGTACTTC. Translated, it gives CASSLAGTGSLEQYF.

The V call is TRBV5-5, the J call TRBJ2-3; 9 nucleotides line up with TRBD2. Trimming removed 1 base from V and 5 bases from J; junction bases left unmatched: 5. CDR1 is SGHKS and CDR2 is YYEKEE in the germline V gene (reference sequence). The CDR3 covers 15 residues. The CDR3 is CASSLPSGGRDTQYF. The DNA for the CDR3 is TGTGCCAGCAGCTTGCCAAGCGGGGGGCGAGATACGCAGTATTTT.

The table lists this clonotype with a few counts. The rearrangement joins TRBV5-1 to TRBJ1-4; D uncertain. Trimming cost V 4 bases and J 8 bases, with 9 bases left between them. The CDR3 consists of 12 residues. Germline V CDR1 and CDR2: SGHRS, YFSETQ. The DNA for the CDR3 is TGCGCCAGCAGCGGCCACAACGAAAAACTGTTTTTT. This gives the protein CASSGHNEKLFF.

The J gene is TRBJ2-2, the V gene TRBV6-1; TRBD1 might be the D (6 bases). This CDR3 comprises 13 residues. The germline gives CDR1 MNHNS, CDR2 SASEGT. The V end was cut by 4 bases, the J end by 5 bases, with 8 bases between. For the CDR3, the DNA is TGTGCCAGCAGTGTACAGGGTACCGGGGAGCTGTTTTTT. Its translation: CASSVQGTGELFF.

The genes are TRBV5-1 and TRBJ2-3, with TRBD1 matching over 8 bases. The CDR3 sequence is 14 residues long. V was clipped by 5 bases and J by 2 bases; unmatched bases: 4. The germline V gene encodes CDR1 SGHRS and CDR2 YFSETQ. This CDR3 is CASRGDRLTDTQYF. The DNA for the CDR3 is TGCGCCAGCAGGGGGGACAGGCTCACAGATACGCAGTATTTT.

This clonotype was counted a few times. The chain has TRBV10-3 and TRBJ2-7, with a weak D call TRBD1 (6 bases). CDR3 length: 17 amino acids. V was shortened by 0 bases and J by 2 bases, with 17 bases between the two germline ends. The germline V gene encodes CDR1 ENHRY and CDR2 SYGVKD. In DNA form, the CDR3 reads TGTGCCATCAGTGAGTCGGCAGGGGCGAAGGGGGCCTACGAGCAGTACTTC. Translated: CAISESAGAKGAYEQYF.

This clonotype has only a few counts. The rearrangement joins TRBV4-2 to TRBJ2-7, with D perhaps being TRBD1 or TRBD2 (6 bases each). The CDR3 is made up of 16 amino acids. CDR1 LGHNA and CDR2 YNFKEQ come from the germline V gene. V was pared by 0 bases and J by 3 bases, with 15 bases between. The CDR3 sequence: CASSQDNLQGGYEQYF. The DNA for the CDR3 is TGTGCCAGCAGCCAAGATAATTTACAGGGAGGCTACGAGCAGTACTTC.

The chain joins TRBV5-1 to TRBJ2-5; 7 bases match TRBD1. J lost 0 bases, V lost 3 bases, and 8 bases had no gene match. In germline, CDR1 is SGHRS, CDR2 YFSETQ. The CDR3 runs 16 residues. This chain's CDR3 is CASSSPGTVNQETQYF. The CDR3, as DNA: TGCGCCAGCAGCTCTCCCGGGACAGTCAACCAAGAGACCCAGTACTTC.

The chain uses TRBV12-3 or TRBV12-4 and TRBJ2-1; 8 bases agree with TRBD2. The J segment lost 11 bases and the V segment lost 5 bases, leaving 14 bases of the junction unmatched. The CDR3 contains 15 residues. CDR3 residues: CASSPRGGDPQKQFF. CDR3 DNA sequence: TGTGCCAGCAGTCCCCGGGGGGGCGATCCCCAGAAGCAGTTCTTC.

This clonotype turned up a few times. The chain is built from TRBV30 and TRBJ1-3; TRBD1 agrees at 8 bases. Germline lookup yields CDR1 GTSNPN and CDR2 SVGIG (reference sequence). This CDR3 spans 13 amino acids. The V and J ends lost 5 bases and 2 bases, in that order; junction bases with no gene match: 2. The CDR3 DNA reads TGTGCCTGGGACAGGGGAGCTGGAAACACCATATATTTT. It specifies CAWDRGAGNTIYF. Variable domain in full (rest from reference TRBV30 and TRBJ1-3): SQTIHQWPATLVQPVGSPLSLECTVEGTSNPNLYWYRQAAGRGLQLLFYSVGIGQISSEVPQNLSASRPQDRQFILSSKKLLLSDSGFYLCAWDRGAGNTIYFGEGSWLTVV.

The rearrangement uses TRBV12-3 or TRBV12-4 and TRBJ2-7; 7 positions agree with TRBD1. This CDR3 region has 13 residues. The CDR3 region has the DNA TGTGCGTCGGTTGGGACAGTAACCTACGAGCAGTACTTC. Its translation: CASVGTVTYEQYF.

This clonotype has ten or more counts. V and J are TRBV28 and TRBJ2-7; 12 positions match TRBD2. The V segment lost 5 bases and the J segment 4 bases; nucleotides outside the gene matches: 9. This CDR3 comprises 16 residues. Germline assignment: CDR1 MDHEN and CDR2 SYDVKM. CDR3 sequence reads: CASSPTTSGGIYEQYF. CDR3 sequence (DNA): TGTGCCAGCAGTCCAACAACTAGCGGGGGGATTTACGAGCAGTACTTC.

This clonotype showed up many times. The chain joins TRBV12-3 or TRBV12-4 to TRBJ1-1; the D gene is possibly TRBD1 (5 bases). The CDR3 spans 14 residues. Trimming took 3 bases from V and 3 from J, leaving 11 bases between them. CDR3 coding DNA: TGTGCCAGCAGTTTGACCGGGGGGGACACTGAAGCTTTCTTT. Its protein product is CASSLTGGDTEAFF.

The V and J genes are TRBV20-1 and TRBJ2-3; weak D call: TRBD1 (7 bases). Germline values: CDR1 DFQATT, CDR2 SNEGSKA (reference sequence). There are 14 residues in the CDR3. V gave up 3 bases and J gave up 6 bases, with 16 bases separating them. This chain's CDR3 is CSASGGTVRDTQYF. As DNA, the CDR3 is TGCAGTGCTAGCGGAGGGACAGTCAGGGATACGCAGTATTTT.

This clonotype was recorded a few times. This chain connects TRBV12-3 or TRBV12-4 to TRBJ2-5; 8 bases are shared with TRBD1. J lost 4 bases, V lost 6 bases, and 13 bases had no gene match. CDR3 size: 16 residues. This CDR3 is CASSLGQGRKRETQYF. The CDR3 coding sequence is TGTGCCAGCAGCCTAGGACAGGGTCGGAAGCGAGAGACCCAGTACTTC.

The V and J genes are TRBV29-1 and TRBJ2-4; the D is unclear. CDR3 size: 13 residues. Germline CDR1 reads SQVTM; CDR2 reads ANQGSEA. Deletions cut 7 bases from V and 0 bases from J, with 10 bases between. The CDR3 sequence: CSAGGLAKNIQYF. The CDR3 DNA sequence: TGCAGCGCAGGCGGCCTAGCCAAAAACATTCAGTACTTC.

The sample holds a few counts of this clonotype. V and J are TRBV6-5 and TRBJ1-4; D remains ambiguous. The CDR3 sequence is 12 residues long. Germline CDR1 reads MNHEY; CDR2 reads SVGAGI. V lost 6 bases, J lost 3 bases, and 5 bases lay in between. CDR3 amino acids: CASRGSNEKLFF. For the CDR3, the DNA is TGTGCCAGCAGGGGCTCTAATGAAAAACTGTTTTTT.

This clonotype was seen many times. The rearrangement uses TRBV5-1 and TRBJ2-7; TRBD1 is a possible D gene (6 bases). V was cut by 4 bases and J by 5 bases, with 10 bases left in between. The CDR3 consists of 12 residues. Germline V CDR1 and CDR2: SGHRS, YFSETQ. The CDR3 is CASSPGDNEQYF. DNA for the CDR3: TGCGCCAGCAGCCCTGGGGACAACGAGCAGTACTTC. Looking up the rest from reference TRBV5-1 and TRBJ2-7 gives the full variable domain: KAGVTQTPRYLIKTRGQQVTLSCSPISGHRSVSWYQQTPGQGLQFLFEYFSETQRNKGNFPGRFSGRQFSNSRSEMNVSTLELGDSALYLCASSPGDNEQYFGPGTRLTVT.

This rearrangement joins TRBV2 to TRBJ2-1; possibly TRBD2 for D (5 bases). Trimming left V 6 bases short and J 3 bases short, with 15 bases between. CDR1 is SNHLY and CDR2 is FYNNEI in the germline V gene. The CDR3 spans 15 residues. CDR3 nucleotide sequence: TGTGCCAGCAGCCTCCCCCTAGCAAACTACAATGAGCAGTTCTTC. The encoded protein is CASSLPLANYNEQFF.

This clonotype was observed a single time. The gene calls are TRBV20-1 and TRBJ2-7; 15 positions agree with TRBD2. V was clipped by 3 bases and J by 5 bases; unmatched bases: 8. This CDR3 comprises 16 residues. In germline, CDR1 is DFQATT, CDR2 SNEGSKA (reference sequence). CDR3 in DNA: TGCAGTGCTAGGGGGACTAGCGGGGGGCAGAGCGACGAGCAGTACTTC. This gives the protein CSARGTSGGQSDEQYF.

The chain couples TRBV20-1 to TRBJ1-4; D may be TRBD1 (6 bases). Germline V gene sequence: CDR1 DFQATT, CDR2 SNEGSKA (reference sequence). Trimming took off 3 bases at V and 8 bases at J, with 10 bases between the two ends. CDR3 length equals 12 residues. The CDR3 reads CSASRQVEKLFF. Here the CDR3 DNA reads TGCAGTGCTAGCCGACAGGTGGAAAAACTGTTTTTT.

The rearrangement joins TRBV28 to TRBJ2-7; the D is unclear. Per germline, CDR1 MDHEN and CDR2 SYDVKM. Trimming took 6 bases from V and 2 from J, leaving 11 bases between them. This CDR3 spans 13 amino acids. The DNA for the CDR3 is TGTGCCAGCAGCGTACAGCTCGCCTACGAGCAGTACTTC. Encoded protein: CASSVQLAYEQYF.

A remark on this clonotype: This sequence may be a read error, since a much larger clone differs from it by one base. The genes are TRBV10-3 and TRBJ2-1; tentatively, D is TRBD1 (6 bases). Germline lookup yields CDR1 ENHRY and CDR2 SYGVKD. This CDR3 comprises 15 residues. CDR3 DNA sequence: TGTGCCATCACTCCGGGACAAAGCTCCTACAATGAGCAGCTCTTC. Translated, it gives CAITPGQSSYNEQLF.

This clonotype was found a few times. The chain recombines TRBV5-1 with TRBJ2-3; the D is unclear. Germline CDR1 SGHRS, CDR2 YFSETQ. Trimming removed 0 bases at V and 2 bases at J, with 13 bases between. This CDR3 spans 16 amino acids. The CDR3 coding sequence is TGCGCCAGCAGCTTGGCCGAAGCAGGCTACACAGATACGCAGTATTTT. Protein product: CASSLAEAGYTDTQYF. Full variable domain (outside the CDR3, taken from reference TRBV5-1 and TRBJ2-3): KAGVTQTPRYLIKTRGQQVTLSCSPISGHRSVSWYQQTPGQGLQFLFEYFSETQRNKGNFPGRFSGRQFSNSRSEMNVSTLELGDSALYLCASSLAEAGYTDTQYFGPGTRLTVL.

This clonotype was seen a handful of times. The chain joins TRBV21-1 to TRBJ2-1; whether TRBD2, the table's D call, matches the DNA was not checked. TRBV21-1 is marked as a pseudogene. The CDR3 runs 19 residues. CDR3 residues: CASSKRLAGGPPVYNEQFF. The CDR3 DNA follows: TGTGCCAGCAGCAAACGACTAGCGGGGGGGCCGCCGGTTTACAATGAGCAGTTCTTC.

In this sample, this clonotype turned up many times. The chain joins TRBV7-2 to TRBJ2-7; 8 bases line up with TRBD1. Trimming took 1 base from V and 4 from J; bases not matched to a gene: 3. In germline, CDR1 is SGHTA, CDR2 FQGNSA. The CDR3 has 14 residues. CDR3 sequence reads: CASSLVGQVYEQYF. The CDR3 DNA sequence: TGTGCCAGCAGCTTAGTGGGACAGGTTTACGAGCAGTACTTC.

CDR3 residues: CASSPSDAETQYF. The CDR3 DNA follows: TGTGCCAGCTCACCATCAGACGCGGAGACCCAGTACTTC. The J gene is TRBJ2-5, the V gene TRBV18; D gene ambiguous. The V and J ends lost 2 bases and 5 bases respectively, with 9 bases between them. Germline V gene data show CDR1 as KGHSH and CDR2 as LQKENI. The CDR3 loop spans 13 amino acids.

Only a few counts were recorded for this clonotype. The chain uses TRBV29-1 and TRBJ2-1, with TRBD1 matching 7 bases. The germline V gene has CDR1 SQVTM and CDR2 ANQGSEA. The CDR3 loop spans 13 amino acids. V shed 7 bases, J shed 5 bases, and the junction held 8 bases outside the gene matches. The CDR3 region is CSGDDRDDNEQFF. The CDR3 nucleotides read TGCAGCGGTGACGACAGGGACGACAATGAGCAGTTCTTC.

The chain combines TRBV19 with TRBJ2-7, with 7 bases that match TRBD2. Germline CDR1 reads LNHDA; CDR2 reads SQIVND (reference sequence). The CDR3 is 14 residues long. The junction had 14 bases not matched to a gene; V was cut back by 9 bases and J by 6 bases. The CDR3, as DNA: TGTGCCAGCTTCTGGGGAGGGAGTCGGGTCGAGCAGTACTTC. Protein sequence: CASFWGGSRVEQYF. The variable domain in full, with the rest retrieved from reference TRBV19 and TRBJ2-7, is DGGITQSPKYLFRKEGQNVTLSCEQNLNHDAMYWYRQDPGQGLRLIYYSQIVNDFQKGDIAEGYSVSREKKESFPLTVTSAQKNPTAFYLCASFWGGSRVEQYFGPGTRLTVT.

This clonotype appeared many times. V and J are TRBV4-3 and TRBJ2-7, with 10 positions matching TRBD2. This CDR3 is 15 amino acids long. Unmatched junction bases numbered 2, after V lost 0 bases and J lost 3 bases. The germline V gene has CDR1 LGHNA and CDR2 YSLEER. The CDR3 sequence: CASSQDRTSGYEQYF. CDR3 sequence (DNA): TGCGCCAGCAGCCAAGACCGGACTAGCGGCTACGAGCAGTACTTC.